This TCR beta chain was profiled in a study of blood T cell repertoires in COVID-19. Study in general: Acute-phase and convalescent COVID-19 samples originated in the United States, Italy and Spain. T cells, B-cell-depleted T cells, or PBMCs supplied cDNA or gDNA.

As originally analysed: Counts of nucleated cells, estimated from reference gene primer amplification, were obtained. Only in-frame clones appear in the TCRdb table, and some are missing; sequencing was by immunoSEQ multiplex PCR. V and J calls and clone size are as listed in that table; D and trimming were resolved from the DNA. Of 75,000 or so clones listed, about four fifths were seen once; the top ten hold about 10%. This CDR3 comprises 13 residues. The V and J ends lost 7 bases and 0 bases respectively, with 7 bases between them. This TCR was sampled from a man aged 55-75 years with acute or convalescent COVID-19. Sequenced: peripheral blood. The V call is TRBV12-3 or TRBV12-4, the J call TRBJ2-4, with unresolved D. CDR3 sequence reads: CASTILAKNIQYF. The CDR3 DNA reads TGTGCCAGCACTATCCTAGCCAAAAACATTCAGTACTTC.